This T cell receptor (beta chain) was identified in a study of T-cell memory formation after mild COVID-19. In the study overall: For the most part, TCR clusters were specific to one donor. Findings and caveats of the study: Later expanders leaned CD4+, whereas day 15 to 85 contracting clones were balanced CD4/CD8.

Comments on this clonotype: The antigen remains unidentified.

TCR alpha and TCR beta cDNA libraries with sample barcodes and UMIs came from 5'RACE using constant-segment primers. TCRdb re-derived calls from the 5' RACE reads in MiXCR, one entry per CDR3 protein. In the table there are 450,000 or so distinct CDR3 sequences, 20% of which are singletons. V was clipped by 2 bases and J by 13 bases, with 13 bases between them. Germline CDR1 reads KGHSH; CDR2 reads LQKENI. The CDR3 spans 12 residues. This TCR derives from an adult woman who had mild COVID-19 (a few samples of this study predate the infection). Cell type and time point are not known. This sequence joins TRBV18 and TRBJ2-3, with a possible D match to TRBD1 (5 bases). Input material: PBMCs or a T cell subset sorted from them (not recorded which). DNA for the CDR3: TGTGCCAGCTCACCAAAGCAGGGTCGGGAGTATTTT. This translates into CASSPKQGREYF.